Presented here are 24 T cell receptor beta chains from one specimen sequenced in a study of graft-versus-host responses after intestinal transplantation. Assay used: immunoSEQ multiplex PCR; TCRdb lists only in-frame clones, some missing. This table has over 70,000 clones, about 94% appearing once. These receptors lack a known antigen. This specimen was unstimulated CD8+ T cells sorted from spleen or lymph node cells, taken before intestinal transplant. The origin of the receptors is a human donor who received an intestinal transplant.

The chain links TRBV5-5 to TRBJ1-5, with a possible D match to TRBD1 (6 bases). This CDR3 region has 15 residues. CDR1 is SGHKS, CDR2 YYEKEE, per germline (reference sequence). V was trimmed by 0 bases and J by 3 bases, leaving 10 bases between them. CDR3 DNA sequence: TGTGCCAGCAGCTTGGAAACAGGGACCAATCAGCCCCAGCATTTT. Residues: CASSLETGTNQPQHF.

The chain has TRBV5-1 and TRBJ2-1; no definite D call. This CDR3 contains 13 residues. V was pared by 1 base and J by 4 bases, with 6 bases between. In germline, CDR1 is SGHRS, CDR2 YFSETQ. The CDR3 coding sequence is TGCGCCAGCAGCTTGAACGGTTACAATGAGCAGTTCTTC. Translated, it gives CASSLNGYNEQFF.

The chain combines TRBV25-1 with TRBJ2-7, with D unclear. Germline V lookup: CDR1 MGHDK, CDR2 SYGVNS. Trimming left V 1 base short and J 3 bases short, with 16 bases between. This CDR3 is built from 16 residues. The CDR3 coding sequence is TGTGCCAGCAGTGAATCGCCGCTGGACGGGTACTACGAGCAGTACTTC. It yields the protein CASSESPLDGYYEQYF.

The chain links TRBV14 to TRBJ2-3, with 7 bases aligning to TRBD2. The CDR3 runs to 17 residues. V gave up 4 bases and J gave up 2 bases; unmatched junction bases: 12. From germline, CDR1 is SGHDN and CDR2 FVKESK. This chain's CDR3 is CASSPYLWEGPTDTQYF. The DNA of the CDR3 is TGTGCCAGCAGCCCCTATCTGTGGGAGGGCCCCACAGATACGCAGTATTTT. Full variable domain (rest looked up from reference TRBV14 and TRBJ2-3): EAGVTQFPSHSVIEKGQTVTLRCDPISGHDNLYWYRRVMGKEIKFLLHFVKESKQDESGMPNNRFLAERTGGTYSTLKVQPAELEDSGVYFCASSPYLWEGPTDTQYFGPGTRLTVL.

This chain links TRBV2 with TRBJ2-7; D may be TRBD1 (6 bases). The CDR3 spans 12 residues. From germline, CDR1 is SNHLY and CDR2 FYNNEI. V lost 4 bases and J lost 7, with 11 bases in between. The CDR3 bases are TGTGCCAGCAGTGCACAGGGTTGGGAGCAGTACTTC. This encodes CASSAQGWEQYF.

The chain is built from TRBV7-9 and TRBJ2-2; 10 bases line up with TRBD1. CDR3 length equals 15 residues. Germline V lookup: CDR1 SEHNR, CDR2 FQNEAQ (reference sequence). V lost 7 bases, J lost 6 bases, and 8 bases stayed unmatched. The DNA for the CDR3 is TGTGCCAGCACCCCAGTTGGACAGGGGGCCGGGGAGCTGTTTTTT. Translating gives CASTPVGQGAGELFF.

This clone was recorded only once. The genes are TRBV29-1 and TRBJ1-4; D is unclear. Germline V gene data show CDR1 as SQVTM and CDR2 as ANQGSEA. This CDR3 spans 13 amino acids. Trimming took off 7 bases at V and 0 bases at J, with 9 bases between the two ends. Written as DNA, the CDR3 is TGCAGCGGCTACATCGCAACTAATGAAAAACTGTTTTTT. Its protein is CSGYIATNEKLFF.

J is TRBJ2-1 and V is TRBV7-9, with D perhaps matching TRBD1 or TRBD2 (6 bases each). The germline V and J ends were trimmed by 7 bases and 7 bases, with 23 bases remaining between them. Germline-derived CDR1 and CDR2 are SEHNR and FQNEAQ (reference sequence). The CDR3 spans 16 residues. Here the CDR3 reads CASTESGGGRQNEQFF. The CDR3 coding sequence is TGTGCCAGCACCGAATCTGGTGGGGGGCGCCAAAATGAGCAGTTCTTC.

The J gene is TRBJ2-3, the V gene TRBV30, with D tentatively TRBD2 (6 bases). V was pared by 0 bases and J by 8 bases, with 18 bases between. The CDR3 extends over 15 amino acids. Germline CDR1 reads GTSNPN; CDR2 reads SVGIG (reference sequence). In nucleotides, the CDR3 is TGTGCCTGGAGTGTACTGGGCGGGATGAGGAGTACGCAGTATTTT. Amino acids: CAWSVLGGMRSTQYF.

The chain joins TRBV7-2 to TRBJ1-6; TRBD1 matches at 7 bases. The CDR3 runs to 15 residues. V trimming: 5 bases; J trimming: 7 bases; junction bases outside the gene matches: 8. Germline V CDR1 and CDR2: SGHTA, FQGNSA. The DNA for the CDR3 is TGTGCCAGCAGCCCGCTGAGGGGGCTAAATTCACCCCTCCACTTT. Residues: CASSPLRGLNSPLHF.

The chain joins TRBV11-2 to TRBJ1-5; 10 bases are shared with TRBD1. The ends lost 1 base at V and 1 base at J; junction bases unmatched: 1. Germline V lookup: CDR1 SGHAT, CDR2 FQNNGV. CDR3 size: 16 residues. The DNA for the CDR3 is TGTGCCAGCAGCTTAGGACAGGGGGCAAGCAATCAGCCCCAGCATTTT. Translating gives CASSLGQGASNQPQHF.

This chain links TRBV7-9 with TRBJ1-3; D possibly corresponds to TRBD1 (6 bases). The CDR3 spans 16 residues. CDR1 is SEHNR, CDR2 FQNEAQ, per germline (reference sequence). V shed 4 bases and J shed 0 bases, with 13 bases lying between them. CDR3 bases: TGTGCCAGCAGCTCGCGGCGGGACACCTCTGGAAACACCATATATTTT. It translates to CASSSRRDTSGNTIYF.

This sequence joins TRBV4-1 and TRBJ2-7; 10 bases match TRBD2. With 4 bases clipped from V and 3 bases from J, the junction kept 18 bases outside the gene matches. The CDR3 length is 19 residues. Germline V gene data show CDR1 as MGHRA and CDR2 as YSYEKL. The CDR3 here is CASSLEGGTAGGPVYEQYF. As DNA, the CDR3 is TGCGCCAGCAGCCTCGAAGGGGGCACAGCGGGAGGGCCCGTCTACGAGCAGTACTTC.

This chain uses TRBV7-6 with TRBJ2-7, with TRBD2 identical over 8 bases. CDR1 is SGHVS, CDR2 FNYEAQ, per germline. Losses at the gene ends were 5 bases for V and 4 bases for J; bases not matched to a gene: 13. This CDR3 is built from 16 residues. The DNA of the CDR3 is TGTGCCAGCAGCCCCGCCGGGGGGGCTTGTATTTACGAGCAGTACTTC. Amino acids: CASSPAGGACIYEQYF.

V and J are TRBV5-1 and TRBJ2-5; D tentatively fits TRBD1 or TRBD2 (6 bases each). V was cut by 4 bases and J by 9 bases, with 19 bases left in between. In germline, CDR1 is SGHRS, CDR2 YFSETQ. This CDR3 region has 14 residues. The CDR3 region has the DNA TGCGCCAGCAGCGCCCCTTGGGGGGCTGGGTCCCAGTACTTC. Translation gives CASSAPWGAGSQYF.

The chain employs TRBV14 and TRBJ1-1; D remains ambiguous. The CDR3 totals 14 residues. Germline lookup yields CDR1 SGHDN and CDR2 FVKESK. V was trimmed by 0 bases and J by 1 base, leaving 6 bases between them. The CDR3 DNA is TGTGCCAGCAGCCAAGATATGGGGAACACTGAAGCTTTCTTT. Its translation: CASSQDMGNTEAFF.

This clone occurred once. This specimen includes other DNA sequences encoding the same CDR3. The gene calls are TRBV11-2 and TRBJ2-1; TRBD2 agrees at 12 bases. This CDR3 contains 17 residues. J gave up 12 bases and V 2 bases, and 14 bases lay outside the gene matches. CDR1 SGHAT and CDR2 FQNNGV come from the germline V gene. CDR3 region: CASSLNGGLAGPKGQFF. DNA of the CDR3: TGTGCCAGCAGCTTAAACGGGGGACTAGCGGGTCCCAAGGGGCAGTTCTTC.

The CDR3 is CASSPLMTQYF. CDR3 nucleotides: TGCGCCAGCAGCCCGCTTATGACCCAGTACTTC. V usage is TRBV5-1 and J usage is TRBJ2-5, with no clear D. The germline V gene encodes CDR1 SGHRS and CDR2 YFSETQ. V lost 4 bases and J 7 bases, leaving 8 bases between the germline ends. The CDR3 extends over 11 amino acids.

V usage is TRBV7-7 and J usage is TRBJ2-3, with TRBD2 matching 12 bases. Germline V lookup: CDR1 SSHAT, CDR2 FNYEAQ (reference sequence). This CDR3 has 18 residues. Trimming cost V 5 bases and J 2 bases; bases outside gene matches: 11. As DNA, the CDR3 is TGTGCCAGCAGCAAGACAATCAGGACTAGCGGGGCCACAGATACGCAGTATTTT. Its protein is CASSKTIRTSGATDTQYF.

The J gene is TRBJ2-5, the V gene TRBV6-5; 7 bases match TRBD1. The CDR3 has 15 residues. Trimming took 5 bases from V and 3 from J; bases not matched to a gene: 9. Per germline, CDR1 MNHEY and CDR2 SVGAGI. Written as DNA, the CDR3 is TGTGCCAGCAGTCGCCGGGACAGAGGAAAAGAGACCCAGTACTTC. Its protein product is CASSRRDRGKETQYF.

This clone was counted only a few times. The gene calls are TRBV6-5 and TRBJ1-5, with D possibly TRBD1 on 6 matching bases. Trimming removed 2 bases at V and 1 base at J, with 9 bases between. Germline CDR1 MNHEY, CDR2 SVGAGI. This CDR3 is 15 amino acids long. Here the CDR3 DNA reads TGTGCCAGCAGTTACCGGCAGGGGAGCAATCAGCCCCAGCATTTT. This encodes CASSYRQGSNQPQHF.

The rearrangement joins TRBV5-6 to TRBJ2-7; 9 nucleotides line up with TRBD2. The V gene's germline CDR1 is SGHDT and CDR2 YYEEEE. V gave up 4 bases and J gave up 3 bases; unmatched junction bases: 8. The CDR3 spans 15 residues. The CDR3 spells CASSLLAGADYEQYF. The CDR3 DNA is TGTGCCAGCAGCCTTTTAGCGGGGGCTGACTACGAGCAGTACTTC. The full variable domain, with the rest looked up from reference TRBV5-6 and TRBJ2-7, is DAGVTQSPTHLIKTRGQQVTLRCSPKSGHDTVSWYQQALGQGPQFIFQYYEEEERQRGNFPDRFSGHQFPNYSSELNVNALLLGDSALYLCASSLLAGADYEQYFGPGTRLTVT.

This sequence joins TRBV7-9 and TRBJ2-7; tentative D call: TRBD2 (5 bases). CDR3 size: 14 residues. V shed 3 bases and J shed 6 bases, with 15 bases lying between them. From germline, CDR1 is SEHNR and CDR2 FQNEAQ (reference sequence). CDR3 sequence reads: CASSFVREGPEQYF. For the CDR3, the DNA is TGTGCCAGCAGCTTTGTCCGAGAGGGCCCCGAGCAGTACTTC.

The chain combines TRBV30 with TRBJ2-7; D gene uncertain. Per the germline V gene, CDR1 is GTSNPN and CDR2 is SVGIG (reference sequence). Trimming stripped 0 bases from V and 3 bases from J, with 9 bases between. The CDR3 covers 13 residues. The CDR3 here is CAWSVLGIYEQYF. The CDR3 DNA reads as TGTGCCTGGAGTGTACTTGGGATCTACGAGCAGTACTTC.